Reported below is one TCR beta chain. The clone's antigen remains unknown. No base-level quality is on record; no much larger clone is a single base apart. Between the V and J ends, shortened by 7 bases and 4 bases respectively, the junction contains 2 bases. From cysteine to phenylalanine, the CDR3 is 10 amino acids long. The sequence is cut down to CDR3 DNA, 30 bases in frame from base 1. These data are taken from a study of cytomegalovirus exposure and HLA in healthy donors (dated by TCRdb to 2016 to 2017). Broadly, across the study: An earlier analysis of some 500 of the donors reported approximately 290 Gb of sequence data and 117 million unique TCR beta sequences from 190 million or so T cells. The number of donors typed differed by locus, with about 629-640 for A, B, C, DRB1 and DQB1, roughly 550 for DQA1, under 610 for DPA1, and 400 to 490 for DPB1. The study aimed to test whether signatures of past pathogen exposure could be identified by cataloging public T cell receptors. An early release that covered about 640 HLA-typed donors contained approximately 300 gigabases of sequencing data and about 84 million unique TCR sequences. High-throughput TCR immunosequencing, statistical association of individual TCRs with disease status, and machine learning were combined to predict cytomegalovirus infection status. In addition to the first cohort of approximately 650 subjects, a separate validation cohort of 120 different subjects was used. Rather than using new phenotypic data, the later analysis identified candidate immune exposures from TCR beta sequences and from how often those sequences occurred across donors. In a later analysis, previously published TCR beta repertoires from about 670 donors were re-analyzed and high-resolution HLA genotyping was added so that TCR occurrence patterns could be studied. Donor age, sex, ethnicity and CMV serostatus were compiled together with the repertoire data. HLA typing included class I and class II loci at four-digit resolution. On average, 235,054 unique TCR beta nucleotide sequences were sequenced per donor among 398 genotyped donors of the cohort, with roughly 20% of those sequences being non-productive. Using immunosequencing, the study profiled T cell repertoires from 500 to 800 subjects and related those repertoires to cytomegalovirus serostatus. A later genetic analysis took genome-wide SNP genotypes for about three fifths of the roughly 670 donors and used that subset as a discovery cohort. Because of strong linkage in the cohort, roughly five DR-DQ haplotypes were treated as single units for association and clustering. Of the 300 to 500 genotyped donors, 81% were placed in the genetic ancestry cluster associated with self-reported Caucasian donors. Every discovery cohort repertoire had been produced on one sequencing platform. In an earlier analysis of around 540 of the donors, high-throughput TCR beta sequencing was used to judge whether each TCR beta V gene segment behaved as functional or pseudogenic. Overall results and qualifications from the work: Across donors, most TCR sequences were observed very rarely, whereas some public TCRs were present in many individuals. A further reported finding was that TCR beta sequences accurately predicted the HLA-A and HLA-B alleles for most subjects in the first cohort. In a later analysis, the rate of TCR association differed among HLA loci, with DRB1 alleles having the most associated TCRs and HLA-C alleles having the fewest. Most CMV-associated TCR beta chains appeared to be HLA-restricted in a later analysis, and the HLA associations seemed to be driven largely by CMV exposure. Because counts were too low, about 18 rarely observed V segments, including chromosome 9 orphons, were excluded from the earlier analysis of under 650 of the donors. In a later analysis, HLA-associated TCR beta chains showed more clonal expansion and lower generation probabilities than non-associated chains that were equally common. The study gave a list of some 150 TCR beta chains associated with cytomegalovirus. Some IMGT-functional V segments, including TRBV6-2 and TRBV6-3, could not be distinguished by the 87-base-pair reads and were therefore excluded. According to a later analysis, parvovirus B19, influenza, CMV and Epstein-Barr virus appeared linked to several top co-occurrence clusters. Only TCR beta chains were sequenced in this cohort, and the absence of alpha or paired-chain data limited detectable features. Specific HLA alleles were associated with 15,000 to 20,000 TCR beta sequences at a false discovery rate of 0.05 in a later analysis. In both the original and validation cohorts, the classifier was reported to diagnose cytomegalovirus status with high specificity and sensitivity. Because HLA typing was missing for some donors at each locus, association tests included only the typed subset. Immune exposure information for the cohort was limited to CMV serostatus. Strong co-occurrence of HLA alleles, especially DR and DQ, made assigning TCR associations to individual alleles difficult. According to the authors, the approach could potentially be generalized to other disease states and immunological phenotypes. The sequencing pipeline was judged likely to have produced a cluster of highly shared sequence variants as a technical artifact. A later genetic analysis associated a missense DCLRE1C variant with V-gene and J-gene trimming of TCR beta chains, and an independent cohort replicated the association. Presence/absence analyses assumed roughly uniform sequencing depth across donors, an assumption that may not hold. An earlier analysis of around 500 of the donors showed that most TCR beta V segments appeared in productive rearrangements either about 87% or about 30% of the time, which broadly matched IMGT annotations. Linkage disequilibrium might explain the correlated functional status among segregating V segments, but an unknown experimental factor could not be ruled out. In a later genetic analysis, fewer N-insertions in productive TCRs were reported among donors in an Asian-associated ancestry cluster than the roughly 710-donor mean. In vitro tests confirmed that a few of the cytomegalovirus-associated TCR beta chains recognize cytomegalovirus antigens.

Preparation of the library involved the immunoSEQ multiplex PCR assay. For the multiplex PCR, a mixture combining 60 forward primers for TCR Vbeta segments and 13 reverse primers for TCR Jbeta segments was used. A multiplex PCR assay on genomic DNA amplified the CDR3 region of rearranged TCR beta genes. The amplified TCR beta libraries were sequenced on the Illumina HiSeq System as 87-base-pair reads. The authors processed their data as follows. In a later analysis, roughly 80 million unique TCR beta chains were counted across the approximately 640 repertoires, and around 11 million of these chains were shared by at least two donors. Raw reads were error-corrected and collapsed into unique sequences with a nearest-neighbor algorithm that merged closely related sequences to remove PCR and sequencing errors. CDR3 sequences were aligned to IMGT reference sequences to assign V, D and J gene segments. For a sequence to be retained, a match of at least six nucleotides was required to both a V gene segment and a J gene segment. A rearrangement was called productive if the CDR3 had no stop codons and remained in frame with V and J, and every other rearrangement was called non-productive. Following IMGT convention, CDR3 was defined as the stretch from the second conserved V-encoded cysteine to the conserved J-encoded phenylalanine. In an earlier analysis of approximately 500 of the donors, sequences lacking an unambiguous match to a single V gene segment were excluded. An earlier analysis of just under 600 of the donors called V segments functional above 56.7% productive rearrangements and segregating when the between-donor standard deviation exceeded 5%. A statistical classification framework was built to diagnose cytomegalovirus status from the catalog of TCR beta chain sequences. In a later analysis, TCR nucleotide sequences were compared against IMGT/GENE-DB human TR gene sequences so that V and J genes could be assigned. The TCRdist pipeline was used in a later analysis to assign CDR3 sequences and most-parsimonious VDJ recombination scenarios. In a later analysis, each TCR beta chain was defined by its CDR3 amino acid sequence together with its V-gene family, and reads without a unique V-gene family were excluded. A later analysis removed roughly 590 highly shared, low-generation-probability nucleotide sequences to deal with suspected cross-contamination and a sequencing artifact. In a later analysis, a clonal expansion index for each public chain was calculated from normalized within-repertoire ranks of inferred template counts. Generation probabilities in a later analysis came from a VDJ recombination model fitted to out-of-frame rearrangements, and those results were checked against IGoR. In a later analysis, TCR-TCR, TCR-HLA and TCR-CMV co-occurrence was scored with hypergeometric tests, and a repertoire-size bias correction was applied to TCR pairs. A later analysis estimated false discovery rates by permuting HLA or CMV assignments 20 times. In a later analysis, co-occurring TCRs were grouped with DBSCAN, and TCRdist sequence similarity was added when clustering was performed within HLA-allele-positive subsets. Repertoires with fewer than 30,000 or more than 120,000 public chains were left out of co-occurrence clustering, as were a handful of repertoires with anomalous nucleotide sharing. The table comes from immuneACCESS by way of TCRdb, which keeps in-frame sequences with V and J called. Part of the clones is missing from these tables; in studies checked, under half for an unresolved V gene and the rest for unknown reasons. Clonal size and the V and J genes are those of that table, whereas D and trimming came from the DNA. This sample has some 44,000 clones in its table, and about nine tenths of those were observed once. Clones ranked in the top ten supply 8% of the sample.

In total, approximately 690 healthy bone marrow donors made up the cohort. At the time of sampling, all cohort members were nominally healthy, though unrecorded immune exposures were likely present. The donor was CMV seropositive and belonged to the group of 250 to 300 seropositive cohort members. Every donor gave a peripheral blood sample, and the peripheral blood mononuclear cells from that sample were used for TCR beta sequencing. The Qiagen DNeasy Blood Extraction Kit was used to extract genomic DNA from the blood cell samples. The rearrangement combines TRBV23-1 with TRBJ2-4; no D segment can be confidently identified. TRBV23-1 is assigned to the ORF class and has an uncertain function. The sequenced sample was PBMCs. This clonotype originated in a woman between 40 and 55 years old in good health and CMV-seropositive. The CDR3 here reads CASTKNIQYF. The nucleotide sequence is TGCGCCAGCACTAAAAACATTCAGTACTTC.